This entry features one T cell receptor beta chain sequence. There is no known antigen for this receptor. It has no much larger one-base neighbor in the sample; base qualities were not kept. The identical CDR3 is also encoded by other nucleotide sequences in the sample. Each collaborating institution followed its own protocols to collect whole blood in K2EDTA tubes. For TCRbeta analysis, collaborators shipped samples in one of three forms: frozen whole blood, isolated PBMCs, or DNA extracted from either of those sample types. These data belong to a study of blood T cell repertoires in COVID-19 (dated by TCRdb to the early 2020s). For the study in its entirety: The collaborator samples originated in the United States, Italy and Spain and spanned the acute and convalescent phases of COVID-19. Subjects who had been exposed to COVID-19, were actively infected with it, or had recovered from it provided the deeply sampled blood TCRbeta repertoires that made up the dataset. Where HLA class I and class II types were available, the types were taken from metadata supplied by the sample provider, not from assay-based typing. The samples were drawn from two sources: the first 160 participants of the ongoing ImmuneRACE study, and 950 to 1,500 subjects contributed by 6 global collaborators. The material from the prospective study consisted of cDNA or gDNA derived from T cells, B-cell-depleted T cells, or PBMCs. The repertoires were released in a freely available public database intended as a resource for research on the immune response to SARS-CoV-2. A de-identified subject ID, COVID-19 status, age in years and sex were almost always included in the sample metadata. Results and caveats for the whole study, not just this receptor: How much clinical and demographic metadata was included differed by source and by participant, and the metadata was provided uncurated.

TCRbeta CDR3 regions were amplified from genomic DNA by means of the immunoSEQ Assay, a bias-controlled multiplex PCR. The study's own analysis went as follows. Nucleated cell counts per sample were estimated from amplification of reference gene primers within the assay. To quantify the absolute abundance of each unique TCRbeta CDR3 rearrangement, sequence reads were collapsed and filtered. Productive Simpson clonality was computed per sample as the square root of Simpson's diversity index over productive rearrangements. TCRdb provides this immuneACCESS table in a form limited to in-frame rearrangements. Some clones are lacking; in checked studies, under half of them reflect an unresolved V gene, and why the rest are absent is not known. The DNA gave D and trimming, while V, J and clone size come from that table. In all, the sample holds over 400,000 clones, and 70% to 90% of those were seen once. The leading ten clones occupy under 1.5% of the sample.

Looking up the germline V gene (reference sequence) yields CDR1 LGHDT and CDR2 YNNKEL. At the junction V is shortened by 3 bases and J by 1 base; bases outside the gene matches: 2. There are 15 amino acids in the CDR3, from cysteine to phenylalanine inclusive. The sequence is cut down to CDR3 DNA, 45 bases in frame from base 1. The V and J genes are TRBV3-1 (or the pseudogene TRBV3-2) and TRBJ2-2, and 7 junctional nucleotides match TRBD2. The source is a woman younger than 45 with active or convalescent COVID-19. The material sequenced was peripheral blood. For the CDR3, the sequence is CASSQTGGNTGELFF. In nucleotides, the sequence is TGTGCCAGCAGCCAGACGGGGGGGAACACCGGGGAGCTGTTTTTT.